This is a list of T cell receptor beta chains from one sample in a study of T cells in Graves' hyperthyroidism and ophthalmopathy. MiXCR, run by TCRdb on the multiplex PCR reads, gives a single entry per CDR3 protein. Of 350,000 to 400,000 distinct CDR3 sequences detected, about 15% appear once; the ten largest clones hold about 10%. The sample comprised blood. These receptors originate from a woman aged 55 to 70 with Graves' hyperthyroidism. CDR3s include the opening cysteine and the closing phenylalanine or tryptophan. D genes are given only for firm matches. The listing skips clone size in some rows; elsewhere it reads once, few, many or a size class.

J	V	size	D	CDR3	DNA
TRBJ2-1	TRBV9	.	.	CASSVGGRNEQFF	TGTGCCAGCAGCGTAGGGGGGCGCAATGAGCAGTTCTTC
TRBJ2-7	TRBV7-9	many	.	CASSRRDTAYEQYF	TGTGCCAGCAGCCGCCGGGACACGGCCTACGAGCAGTACTTC
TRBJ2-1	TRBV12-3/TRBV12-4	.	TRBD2	CASSVAPRSVAGDEQFF	TGTGCCAGCAGCGTAGCCCCGAGGTCGGTAGCGGGAGATGAGCAGTTCTTC
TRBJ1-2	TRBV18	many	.	CASSPTARNYGYTF	TGTGCCAGCTCACCGACCGCACGGAACTATGGCTACACCTTC
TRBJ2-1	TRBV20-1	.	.	CSASSDGGAYNEQFF	TGCAGTGCTAGCTCCGACGGGGGTGCCTACAATGAGCAGTTCTTC
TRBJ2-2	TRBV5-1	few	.	CASSLASGSAGELFF	TGCGCCAGCAGCTTGGCCTCAGGGTCCGCCGGGGAGCTGTTTTTT
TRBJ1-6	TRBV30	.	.	CAWKLSKFGTVNSPLHF	TGTGCCTGGAAACTTTCGAAGTTCGGGACGGTCAATTCACCCCTCCACTTT
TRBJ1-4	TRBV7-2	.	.	CASSLVYGGATNEKLFF	TGTGCCAGCAGCTTAGTTTACGGCGGCGCAACTAATGAAAAACTGTTTTTT
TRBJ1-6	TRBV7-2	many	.	CASSLSPYSLHF	TGTGCCAGCAGCTTATCCCCTTACTCCCTCCACTTT
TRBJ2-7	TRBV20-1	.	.	CSARKSPYEQYF	TGCAGTGCTAGAAAGTCCCCATACGAGCAGTACTTC
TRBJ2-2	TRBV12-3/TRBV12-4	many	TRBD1	CASSWTGPGELFF	TGTGCCAGCAGTTGGACAGGCCCCGGGGAGCTGTTTTTT
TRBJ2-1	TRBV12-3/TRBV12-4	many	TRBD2	CASGPSGSRNEQFF	TGTGCCAGCGGGCCTAGCGGGAGTCGCAATGAGCAGTTCTTC
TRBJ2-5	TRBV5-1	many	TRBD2	CASSLPSSSGSGTSGETQYF	TGCGCCAGCAGCTTACCCTCTTCATCGGGTTCCGGGACTAGCGGGGAGACCCAGTACTTC
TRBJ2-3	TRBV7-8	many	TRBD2	CASSLAGGPADTQYF	TGTGCCAGCAGCTTAGCGGGAGGGCCCGCAGATACGCAGTATTTT
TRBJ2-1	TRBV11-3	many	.	CASSLDGLKDNEQFF	TGTGCCAGCAGCTTAGATGGTCTAAAAGACAATGAGCAGTTCTTC
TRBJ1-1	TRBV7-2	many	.	CASSLVSAREAFF	TGTGCCAGCAGCTTAGTTTCGGCCCGGGAAGCTTTCTTT
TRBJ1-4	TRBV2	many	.	CAGGQGEKLFF	TGTGCCGGGGGCCAGGGGGAAAAACTGTTTTTT
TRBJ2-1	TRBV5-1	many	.	CASSIGMERNEQFF	TGCGCCAGCAGCATTGGGATGGAAAGGAATGAGCAGTTCTTC
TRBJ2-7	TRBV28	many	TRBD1	CASSSHTGTGAYEQYF	TGTGCCAGCAGTTCGCATACCGGGACAGGAGCCTACGAGCAGTACTTC
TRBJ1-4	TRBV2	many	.	CASNLPGHLNEKLFF	TGTGCCAGTAACTTACCGGGACACCTTAATGAAAAACTGTTTTTT
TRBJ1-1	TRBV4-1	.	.	CASSQNRGSLNTEAFF	TGCGCCAGCAGCCAAAACCGGGGCAGCCTAAACACTGAAGCTTTCTTT
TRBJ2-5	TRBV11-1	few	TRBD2	CASSQGAGTSGIGETQYF	TGTGCCAGCAGCCAAGGGGCGGGGACTAGCGGGATCGGGGAGACCCAGTACTTC
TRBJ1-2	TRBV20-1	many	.	CSVVGELNYGYTF	TGCAGTGTAGTGGGGGAGCTTAACTATGGCTACACCTTC
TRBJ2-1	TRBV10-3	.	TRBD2	CAISTPTSGRVNEQFF	TGTGCCATCAGTACCCCGACTAGCGGGAGGGTCAATGAGCAGTTCTTC
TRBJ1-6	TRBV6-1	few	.	CASSRVGNSPLHF	TGTGCCAGCAGCCGGGTAGGAAATTCACCCCTCCACTTT
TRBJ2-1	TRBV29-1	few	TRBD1	CSVVGVTGYNEQFF	TGCAGCGTTGTAGGGGTGACAGGGTACAATGAGCAGTTCTTC
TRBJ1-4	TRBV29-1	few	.	CSVDSNEKLFF	TGCAGCGTTGACAGTAATGAAAAACTGTTTTTT
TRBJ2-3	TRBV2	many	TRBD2	CASKNLAGEDTQYF	TGTGCCAGCAAGAATCTGGCGGGAGAGGATACGCAGTATTTT
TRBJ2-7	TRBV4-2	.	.	CASSQLSRANYEQYF	TGTGCCAGCAGCCAACTCAGCCGGGCTAACTACGAGCAGTACTTC
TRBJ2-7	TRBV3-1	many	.	CASSQSGGDEQYF	TGTGCCAGCAGCCAATCGGGGGGCGACGAGCAGTACTTC
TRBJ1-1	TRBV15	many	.	CATSTPRAWGTEAFF	TGTGCCACCAGCACCCCCCGGGCTTGGGGCACTGAAGCTTTCTTT
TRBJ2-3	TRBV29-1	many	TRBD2	CSVRSGTSGLDTQYF	TGCAGCGTTCGCTCCGGGACTAGCGGGCTAGATACGCAGTATTTT
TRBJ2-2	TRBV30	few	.	CAWSFAPRETGELFF	TGTGCCTGGAGTTTCGCCCCCAGAGAAACCGGGGAGCTGTTTTTT
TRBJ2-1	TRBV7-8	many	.	CASSVSFRNEQFF	TGTGCCAGCAGCGTTAGTTTTCGCAATGAGCAGTTCTTC
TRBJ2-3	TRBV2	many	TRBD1	CASSESTGEGRTQYF	TGTGCCAGCAGCGAATCTACAGGGGAAGGTCGCACGCAGTATTTT
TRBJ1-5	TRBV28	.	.	CASSPGRQPGPQPQHF	TGTGCCAGCAGCCCGGGCCGGCAGCCGGGTCCTCAGCCCCAGCATTTT
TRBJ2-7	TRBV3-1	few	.	CASSRTPQGAYEQYF	TGTGCCAGCAGCCGGACGCCCCAAGGAGCCTACGAGCAGTACTTC
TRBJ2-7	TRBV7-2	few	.	CASSSPRGKNPYEQYF	TGTGCCAGCAGTTCCCCAAGGGGGAAGAACCCCTACGAGCAGTACTTC
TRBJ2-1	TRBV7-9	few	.	CASSLGLVSGDEQFF	TGTGCCAGCAGCTTAGGACTAGTCTCGGGAGATGAGCAGTTCTTC
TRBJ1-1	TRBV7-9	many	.	CASSLGGSAEAFF	TGTGCCAGCAGCTTAGGGGGGAGCGCTGAAGCTTTCTTT
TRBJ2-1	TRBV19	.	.	CASSSRDNYNEQFF	TGTGCCAGTAGTTCTCGGGACAACTACAATGAGCAGTTCTTC
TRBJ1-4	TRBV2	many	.	CASSWGEKLFF	TGTGCCAGCAGTTGGGGGGAAAAACTGTTTTTT
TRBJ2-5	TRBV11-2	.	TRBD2	CASSRYSDSGRETQYF	TGTGCCAGCAGCCGCTATTCAGATAGCGGGAGGGAGACCCAGTACTTC
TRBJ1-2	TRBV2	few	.	CASSERGPAYYGYTF	TGTGCCAGCAGTGAAAGGGGCCCGGCTTACTATGGCTACACCTTC
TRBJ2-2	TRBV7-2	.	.	CASSVDRGWSYEQYFGPDTGELFF	.
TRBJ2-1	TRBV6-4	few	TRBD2	CASSEWGAGGGNEQFF	TGTGCCAGCAGTGAGTGGGGAGCGGGAGGAGGCAATGAGCAGTTCTTC
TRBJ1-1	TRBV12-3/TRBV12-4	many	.	CASGRWENTEAFF	TGTGCCAGCGGACGTTGGGAGAACACTGAAGCTTTCTTT
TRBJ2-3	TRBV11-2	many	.	CASSLVVGTQYF	TGTGCCAGCAGCTTAGTTGTTGGTACGCAGTATTTT
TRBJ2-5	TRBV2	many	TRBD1	CASSSQGAGETQYF	TGTGCCAGCAGTTCCCAGGGGGCAGGAGAGACCCAGTACTTC
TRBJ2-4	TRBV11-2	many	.	CASSSRLAKNIQYF	TGTGCCAGCAGCTCCCGACTAGCCAAAAACATTCAGTACTTC
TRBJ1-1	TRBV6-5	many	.	CASSYDPAPEAFF	TGTGCCAGCAGTTACGACCCTGCGCCGGAAGCTTTCTTT
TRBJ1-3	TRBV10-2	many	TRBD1	CASSDAGTAGNTIYF	TGCGCCAGCAGTGATGCCGGGACAGCTGGAAACACCATATATTTT
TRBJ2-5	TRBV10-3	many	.	CAISEMAEETQYF	TGTGCCATCAGTGAGATGGCAGAAGAGACCCAGTACTTC
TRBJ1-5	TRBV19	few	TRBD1	CASSNRLGAGGEQPQHF	TGTGCCAGTAGTAATAGACTCGGGGCAGGGGGCGAGCAGCCCCAGCATTTT
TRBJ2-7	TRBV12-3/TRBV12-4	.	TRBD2	CASSLRTSGTNEQYF	TGTGCCAGCAGTTTAAGGACTAGCGGGACAAACGAGCAGTACTTC
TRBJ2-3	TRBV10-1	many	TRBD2	CASMGLAEDTQYF	TGCGCCAGCATGGGACTAGCGGAAGATACGCAGTATTTT
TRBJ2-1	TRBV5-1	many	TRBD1	CASSLASGQGAYEQFF	TGCGCCAGCAGCTTGGCCTCGGGACAGGGGGCCTATGAGCAGTTCTTC
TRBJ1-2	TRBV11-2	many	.	CASSQARGTYGYTF	TGTGCCAGCAGCCAAGCGCGGGGGACTTATGGCTACACCTTC
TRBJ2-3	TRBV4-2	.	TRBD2	CASSQQGTSGLDTQYF	TGTGCCAGCAGCCAACAAGGGACTAGCGGCCTGGATACGCAGTATTTT